This entry concerns a single TCR beta chain. What it recognizes is unknown. This sample's treatment: about 20 received Ad26.COV2.S at low or high dose, single or two shots; 5 received placebo; per-sample allocation not given. The investigators took samples on day 63 after the first vaccine or placebo injection. A Boston donor was an adult aged 18-55 years. This record belongs to a study of Ad26.COV2.S vaccination and SARS-CoV-2 variants. Here immunoSEQ multiplex PCR was the method, and the copy in TCRdb shows in-frame clones only, minus some. The sample shows over 300,000 clones, about four fifths of them seen only once. Study results and caveats: Substantial post-vaccination breadth of spike-specific CD8+ and CD4+ T cell responses was reported.

In germline, CDR1 is MNHNY, CDR2 SVGAGI (reference sequence). Trimming took 0 bases from V and 4 from J, leaving 9 bases between them. The CDR3 loop spans 15 amino acids. This chain joins TRBV6-6 and TRBJ2-2; D may correspond to TRBD1 or TRBD2 (5 bases each). The material sequenced was peripheral blood, taken in a trial of Ad26.COV2.S vaccine versus placebo. This sequence originates from a person between 18 and 65 years old who received the Ad26.COV2.S COVID-19 vaccine or a placebo. CDR3 amino acids: CASSYSRGGTGELFF. Here the CDR3 DNA reads TGTGCCAGCAGTTACTCGAGGGGTGGCACCGGGGAGCTGTTTTTT.